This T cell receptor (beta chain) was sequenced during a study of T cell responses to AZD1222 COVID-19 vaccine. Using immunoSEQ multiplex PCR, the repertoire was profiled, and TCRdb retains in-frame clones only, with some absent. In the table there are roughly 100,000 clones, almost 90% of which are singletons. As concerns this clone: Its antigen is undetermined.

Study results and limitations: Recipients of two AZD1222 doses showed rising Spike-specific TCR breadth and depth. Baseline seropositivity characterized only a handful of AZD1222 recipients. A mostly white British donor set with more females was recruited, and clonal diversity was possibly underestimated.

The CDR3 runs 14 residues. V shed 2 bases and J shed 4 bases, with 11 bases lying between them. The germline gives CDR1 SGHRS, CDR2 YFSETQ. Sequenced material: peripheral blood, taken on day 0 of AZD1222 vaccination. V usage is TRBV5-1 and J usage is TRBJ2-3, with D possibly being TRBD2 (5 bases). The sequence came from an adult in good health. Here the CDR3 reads CASSLREVPDTQYF. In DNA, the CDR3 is TGCGCCAGCAGCTTACGGGAAGTCCCAGATACGCAGTATTTT.